This T cell receptor (beta chain) was documented in a study of molecular identifiers for immune sequencing clone quantification listed by TCRdb under 2018. Broadly, across the study: In a replicate experiment, RNA from about 20,000 or 100,000 naive CD8 T cells was split into five aliquots, four of which were sequenced. This methods study benchmarked molecular-identifier clustering-based TCR repertoire sequencing (MIDCIRS) and TCR RNA copy counting, using CD8 T cells to do so.

CDR1 DFQATT and CDR2 SNEGSKA were looked up in the germline V gene (reference sequence). The CDR3 runs 16 residues from the cysteine to the phenylalanine. Just CDR3 DNA is preserved here, 48 bases in frame from base 1. The junction shows trimming of 0 bases on V and 9 bases on J, plus 21 bases between the germline ends. Libraries were built with PCR. For sequencing, a NextSeq 500 was employed. Bulk TCR libraries were made following a previously described method, with the TCR primers given in Table S5. Purification of total RNA was performed with the Qiagen AllPrep DNA/RNA kit. Before analysis, reads from multiple sequencing runs of the same library were pooled. Per the original workflow: Reads were retained only if their TCR constant sequence matched exactly, and those retained reads were trimmed to 150 nt and grouped according to their 12-nt molecular barcodes. Reads in each barcode group were sub-clustered using a 15% Levenshtein threshold, and a quality-weighted consensus sequence was built for each RNA molecule. Non-functional sequences were discarded, and so were lower-count sequences lying one edit away from another sequence. Based on fitting two negative binomial distributions, any barcode sub-cluster with under 20% of the maximum read count was discarded. The public reads were quality trimmed at Q25 with fastp and then assembled into clones with MiXCR by TCRdb, keeping productive beta chains. Each entry is one CDR3 protein sequence, shown with its most common DNA and genes. The V and J calls shown here were made by TCRdb, not taken from the authors' results. This sample comprises some 680,000 distinct CDR3 sequences, around 25% of them detected only once. The ten top clones hold 0.78% of the sample.

Naive CD8 T cell libraries were made from about 20,000 to 1,000,000 sorted cells using 10%, 30% or 50% of purified RNA. Naive CD8 T cells were FACS-sorted as CD8+CD4-CCR7+CD45RA+ on a BD FACSAria II into RLT Plus buffer. Detection sensitivity was tested by spiking Jurkat RNA equal to approximately 9 TCR copies' worth into samples containing about 20,000-1,000,000 naive CD8 T cells. Enrichment of CD8 T cells was done with RosetteSep CD8+ T Cell Enrichment Cocktail plus Ficoll-Paque, and ACK red cell lysis came afterward. As concerns this clonotype: No antigen is known for it. Base qualities are not provided; no much larger clone lies one nucleotide away.

Summary of the overall study and its limitations: Even against a background of 800,000 to 1,000,000 naive CD8 T cells, spiked-in Jurkat TCR RNA amounting to a single cell's worth was reported to be detectable. Highly expanded clone sizes could be underestimated because identical TCR molecules may share a barcode. Without barcode sub-clustering, chimeric consensus sequences inflated TCR diversity; chimeras reached as high as 47%. Modeling estimated roughly 3 recovered TCR RNA copies per cell, compared with 8.5 to 10 by digital PCR, which implies 30% to 35% capture efficiency. Clones above 20 RNA copies held over 97% of molecules in CMV-specific effector cells but under 1% in naive cells. Naive libraries contained spiked-in Jurkat TCR RNA (roughly 10 copies' worth), which is not part of the donor repertoire.

The specimen sequenced was naive CD8+ T cells from blood, with Jurkat cell RNA spiked in. This sample's cell subset or site label indicates: FACS-sorted CD8+CD4-CCR7+CD45RA+ naive T cells. The chain is assembled from TRBV20-1 and TRBJ2-4; no D gene call is confident. This sequence originates from a human donor in good health. Some libraries in this study had Jurkat cell RNA spiked in. The CDR3 protein sequence reads: CSARDRDGVAIIIQYF. The DNA sequence is TGCAGTGCTAGAGATAGGGATGGGGTCGCCATTATCATTCAGTACTTC.